A single sample gave rise to the 28 T cell receptor beta chains below, sequenced in a study of T cells after yellow fever vaccination (dated by TCRdb to between 2018 and 2021). The sample's treatment or condition, from its label and the paper: live attenuated yellow fever vaccine strain. The library was made by 5' RACE. The run used an Illumina HiSeq 2500. TCRdb itself trimmed the public reads at Q25 with fastp, ran MiXCR and retained productive beta chains. Here each entry gathers all rows of one CDR3 protein and keeps the most common genes and DNA. The sample has about 340,000 distinct CDR3 sequences on record, 8.7% of them singletons. The ten largest clones add up to roughly 18% of the sample. This sample comprised PBMCs, obtained on the day of the first yellow fever vaccination. The source is a man in his late teens or twenties who received the YFV17D yellow fever vaccine.

The chain recombines TRBV7-2 with TRBJ1-2, with D unclear. V was clipped by 2 bases and J by 8 bases, with 12 bases between them. Germline CDR1 reads SGHTA; CDR2 reads FQGNSA. This CDR3 contains 13 residues. The DNA for the CDR3 is TGTGCCAGCAGCTTATCGGGGATTTGGGGCTACACCTTC. Translation: CASSLSGIWGYTF.

This clonotype showed up many times. The V and J genes are TRBV5-1 and TRBJ1-1; D uncertain. This CDR3 spans 11 amino acids. Trimming left V 5 bases short and J 0 bases short, with 2 bases between. Germline V gene lookup returns CDR1 SGHRS and CDR2 YFSETQ. Here the CDR3 reads CASRLNTEAFF. Here the CDR3 DNA reads TGCGCCAGCAGGTTGAACACTGAAGCTTTCTTT.

The genes are TRBV13 and TRBJ1-1; no firm D call. V lost 2 bases and J lost 8, with 9 bases in between. The CDR3 spans 12 residues. From germline, CDR1 is PRHDT and CDR2 FYEKMQ (reference sequence). The CDR3 spells CASSLIENEAFF. The CDR3 DNA follows: TGTGCCAGCAGCTTAATCGAGAACGAAGCTTTCTTT.

V usage is TRBV6-2 or TRBV6-3 and J usage is TRBJ2-7; D not certain. Looked up from germline, CDR1 is MNHEY and CDR2 is SVGEGT. CDR3 length: 13 residues. V dropped 0 bases and J dropped 0 bases, with 3 bases sitting between them. As DNA, the CDR3 is TGTGCCAGCAGTTACTCGAGCTCCTACGAGCAGTACGTC. Protein sequence: CASSYSSSYEQYV.

The chain joins TRBV4-1 to TRBJ2-4; maybe TRBD2 (5 bases). Germline loops: CDR1 MGHRA, CDR2 YSYEKL. The CDR3 runs 12 residues. Deletions cut 4 bases from V and 8 bases from J, with 9 bases between. The DNA for the CDR3 is TGCGCCAGCAGCCTGGCGGGTGACATTCAGTACTTC. Translating it yields CASSLAGDIQYF.

This clonotype appeared a few times. This chain links TRBV19 with TRBJ2-1; no clear D gene. The CDR3 spans 15 residues. V lost 1 base, J lost 4 bases, and 11 bases lay in between. In germline, CDR1 is LNHDA, CDR2 SQIVND (reference sequence). The CDR3 loop reads CASSIGYGPYNEQFF. In DNA, the CDR3 is TGTGCCAGTAGTATAGGATACGGGCCGTACAATGAGCAGTTCTTC. Combining the CDR3 with reference TRBV19 and TRBJ2-1 gives the whole variable domain DGGITQSPKYLFRKEGQNVTLSCEQNLNHDAMYWYRQDPGQGLRLIYYSQIVNDFQKGDIAEGYSVSREKKESFPLTVTSAQKNPTAFYLCASSIGYGPYNEQFFGPGTRLTVL.

This rearrangement joins TRBV7-9 to TRBJ1-1; D call uncertain. The CDR3 consists of 12 residues. Trimming cost V 4 bases and J 11 bases, with 14 bases left between them. From germline, CDR1 is SEHNR and CDR2 FQNEAQ (reference sequence). CDR3 sequence reads: CASSSVAREAFF. The CDR3 region has the DNA TGTGCCAGCAGCTCGGTGGCACGGGAGGCTTTCTTT.

The chain employs TRBV4-2 and TRBJ2-7; the D is unclear. The CDR3 consists of 12 residues. V dropped 3 bases and J dropped 7 bases, with 10 bases sitting between them. Per the germline V gene, CDR1 is LGHNA and CDR2 is YNFKEQ. CDR3 sequence (DNA): TGTGCCAGCAGCCAGGGTATGTGGGAGCAGTACTTC. Its protein is CASSQGMWEQYF.

This clonotype was observed a handful of times. The rearrangement uses TRBV18 and TRBJ1-1; TRBD1 might be the D (5 bases). The CDR3 is 12 residues long. From germline, CDR1 is KGHSH and CDR2 LQKENI. V lost 3 bases, J lost 6 bases, and 8 bases lay in between. The CDR3 here is CASSPGVPEAFF. The DNA of the CDR3 is TGTGCCAGCTCACCGGGGGTTCCTGAAGCTTTCTTT. Filled out from reference TRBV18 and TRBJ1-1, the complete variable domain reads NAGVMQNPRHLVRRRGQEARLRCSPMKGHSHVYWYRQLPEEGLKFMVYLQKENIIDESGMPKERFSAEFPKEGPSILRIQQVVRGDSAAYFCASSPGVPEAFFGQGTRLTVV.

The CDR3 loop is CASSPVMGTEAFF. The CDR3 bases are TGTGCCAGCAGCCCCGTAATGGGGACTGAAGCTTTCTTT. J is TRBJ1-1 and V is TRBV7-9; D is ambiguous. Germline lookup yields CDR1 SEHNR and CDR2 FQNEAQ (reference sequence). V dropped 5 bases and J dropped 5 bases, with 12 bases sitting between them. The CDR3 consists of 13 residues.

The V call is TRBV11-2, the J call TRBJ2-7; TRBD1 matches at 7 bases. CDR3 length: 15 amino acids. CDR1 and CDR2 (germline): SGHAT, FQNNGV. V shed 1 base, J shed 5 bases, and the junction held 8 bases outside the gene matches. The CDR3 region is CASSLVGRGFNEQYF. For the CDR3, the DNA is TGTGCCAGCAGCTTAGTTGGCAGGGGGTTCAACGAGCAGTACTTC.

The V gene is TRBV12-3 or TRBV12-4, the J gene TRBJ2-7, with a weak D call TRBD2 (7 bases). The CDR3 runs to 15 residues. V gave up 2 bases and J gave up 3 bases, with 14 bases separating them. The CDR3 nucleotides read TGTGCCAGCAGTTTAAACAGGGAGGGGCACTACGAGCAGTACTTC. Protein: CASSLNREGHYEQYF.

This chain uses TRBV4-3 with TRBJ1-6; possibly TRBD1 for D (5 bases). There are 17 residues in the CDR3. The ends were cut back, 3 bases at V and 0 bases at J, with 12 bases in the middle. The germline V gene encodes CDR1 LGHNA and CDR2 YSLEER. The chain's CDR3 is CASSHRGVSSYNSPLHF. The CDR3 DNA is TGCGCCAGCAGCCACCGAGGGGTTAGCTCCTATAATTCACCCCTCCACTTT.

This chain links TRBV4-3 with TRBJ1-6, with D perhaps matching TRBD1 (5 bases). CDR1 and CDR2 from the germline V gene are LGHNA and YSLEER. The CDR3 consists of 15 residues. Between the trimmed V and J ends, which lost 0 bases and 11 bases, there was a span of 14 bases. CDR3 DNA: TGCGCCAGCAGCCAAGATTGGCAGGGAGAAGCACCCCTCCACTTT. This encodes CASSQDWQGEAPLHF.

A few counts support this clonotype. The chain links TRBV4-3 to TRBJ1-2, with 7 bases aligning to TRBD1. The CDR3 contains 13 residues. Trimming took 4 bases from V and 8 from J; bases not matched to a gene: 7. The germline V gene has CDR1 LGHNA and CDR2 YSLEER. The CDR3 is CASSLRDRVGYTF. As DNA, the CDR3 is TGCGCCAGCAGCCTAAGAGACAGGGTCGGCTACACCTTC.

The chain carries TRBV6-1 and TRBJ1-2; 9 nucleotides match TRBD1. CDR3 length: 15 amino acids. Germline CDR1 reads MNHNS; CDR2 reads SASEGT. The junction had 8 bases not matched to a gene; V was cut back by 5 bases and J by 4 bases. In DNA, the CDR3 is TGTGCCAGCAGTCCGAGGACAGGGGCAGCCTATGGCTACACCTTC. Translation: CASSPRTGAAYGYTF.

The V and J genes are TRBV7-2 and TRBJ2-1; D is possibly TRBD1 (6 bases). CDR3 length: 16 residues. Germline CDR1 and CDR2: SGHTA and FQGNSA. Deletions cut 0 bases from V and 6 bases from J, with 15 bases between. In DNA, the CDR3 is TGTGCCAGCAGCTTAGCCGGGACCCCAGGGGCCAATGAGCAGTTCTTC. Amino acid sequence: CASSLAGTPGANEQFF.

The gene calls are TRBV11-2 and TRBJ2-7, with unresolved D. The germline CDR1 and CDR2 sequences are SGHAT and FQNNGV. Trimming cost V 1 base and J 0 bases, with 10 bases left between them. This CDR3 contains 15 residues. CDR3 sequence (DNA): TGTGCCAGCAGCTTAGTAGCTGGTAGCTCCTACGAGCAGTACTTC. This codes for CASSLVAGSSYEQYF. The full variable domain, its missing parts supplied by reference TRBV11-2 and TRBJ2-7, is EAGVAQSPRYKIIEKRQSVAFWCNPISGHATLYWYQQILGQGPKLLIQFQNNGVVDDSQLPKDRFSAERLKGVDSTLKIQPAKLEDSAVYLCASSLVAGSSYEQYFGPGTRLTVT.

This clonotype has a count of ten or more. The rearrangement links TRBV11-2 to TRBJ2-1, with 15 nucleotides matching TRBD2. Germline CDR1 is SGHAT and CDR2 is FQNNGV. Trimming cost V 5 bases and J 7 bases; bases outside gene matches: 9. The CDR3 sequence is 17 residues long. CDR3 coding DNA: TGTGCCAGCAGCCCTATCGGGACTAGCGGGGGGTCGAATGAGCAGTTCTTC. Translation gives CASSPIGTSGGSNEQFF.

This clonotype was found a few times. The gene calls are TRBV24-1 and TRBJ1-2, with D perhaps TRBD1 (5 bases). The CDR3 loop spans 11 amino acids. Germline V gene lookup returns CDR1 KGHDR and CDR2 SFDVKD. V dropped 9 bases and J dropped 4 bases, with 8 bases sitting between them. This CDR3 is CATRDAYGYTF. Written as DNA, the CDR3 is TGTGCCACCCGGGACGCCTATGGCTACACCTTC.

The chain joins TRBV25-1 to TRBJ2-5; no firm D call. Between the trimmed V and J ends, which lost 6 bases and 1 base, there was a span of 12 bases. The CDR3 loop spans 14 amino acids. Germline V gene sequence: CDR1 MGHDK, CDR2 SYGVNS. The CDR3: CASRDPATQETQYF. The CDR3 region has the DNA TGTGCCAGCAGGGACCCGGCGACCCAAGAGACCCAGTACTTC.

This clonotype occurred many times. The genes are TRBV5-4 and TRBJ2-3; D not certain. This CDR3 is 13 amino acids long. Per germline, CDR1 SGHNT and CDR2 YYREEE (reference sequence). Trimming left V 4 bases short and J 2 bases short, with 8 bases between. The CDR3 DNA sequence: TGTGCCAGCAGCCCACCAAACACAGATACGCAGTATTTT. The encoded protein is CASSPPNTDTQYF.

CDR3 nucleotide sequence: TGTGCCAGCAGTACGCGACAGACCACGCAGCCCCAGCATTTT. Residues: CASSTRQTTQPQHF. The chain uses TRBV12-3 or TRBV12-4 and TRBJ1-5, with a possible D match to TRBD1 (5 bases). Trimming shortened V by 5 bases and J by 7 bases, and 15 bases separated the two germline ends. This CDR3 is built from 14 residues.

This clonotype has only a few counts. The chain is built from TRBV5-1 and TRBJ2-5, with 7 bases aligning to TRBD1. The V and J ends lost 0 bases and 2 bases, in that order; junction bases with no gene match: 7. The CDR3 loop spans 16 amino acids. Per germline, CDR1 SGHRS and CDR2 YFSETQ. DNA of the CDR3: TGCGCCAGCAGCTTGGTACAGGGGCCATGGCAAGAGACCCAGTACTTC. Translated, it gives CASSLVQGPWQETQYF. The entire variable domain, with the rest obtained from reference TRBV5-1 and TRBJ2-5, is as follows: KAGVTQTPRYLIKTRGQQVTLSCSPISGHRSVSWYQQTPGQGLQFLFEYFSETQRNKGNFPGRFSGRQFSNSRSEMNVSTLELGDSALYLCASSLVQGPWQETQYFGPGTRLLVL.

This rearrangement joins TRBV11-2 to TRBJ2-1; possible D gene TRBD2, 6 bases. The CDR3 loop spans 16 amino acids. V was pared by 9 bases and J by 2 bases, with 20 bases between. Germline V gene data show CDR1 as SGHAT and CDR2 as FQNNGV. CDR3 DNA sequence: TGTGCCAGTAAAACTAGCCGGGGGAGTACCTACAATGAGCAGTTCTTC. This encodes CASKTSRGSTYNEQFF.

The chain is built from TRBV5-1 and TRBJ2-1, with D perhaps TRBD1 or TRBD2 (5 bases each). Germline V lookup: CDR1 SGHRS, CDR2 YFSETQ. CDR3 length: 14 residues. Trimming stripped 7 bases from V and 2 bases from J, with 13 bases between. This chain's CDR3 is CASFVRDAYNEQFF. In nucleotides, the CDR3 is TGCGCCAGCTTCGTCAGGGACGCCTACAATGAGCAGTTCTTC. Variable domain in full (rest from reference TRBV5-1 and TRBJ2-1): KAGVTQTPRYLIKTRGQQVTLSCSPISGHRSVSWYQQTPGQGLQFLFEYFSETQRNKGNFPGRFSGRQFSNSRSEMNVSTLELGDSALYLCASFVRDAYNEQFFGPGTRLTVL.

V gene TRBV5-6 combines with J gene TRBJ2-7, with 7 positions matching TRBD1. This CDR3 region has 14 residues. CDR1 and CDR2 (germline): SGHDT, YYEEEE. The trim removed 3 bases at V and 10 bases at J, leaving 13 bases unmatched. In DNA, the CDR3 is TGTGCCAGCAGCTCTTCAGGACAGGCCGGAGTTCAGTACTTC. The encoded protein is CASSSSGQAGVQYF.

This clonotype turned up a few times. The chain links TRBV7-2 to TRBJ1-1; D unresolved. The CDR3 covers 12 residues. CDR1 is SGHTA, CDR2 FQGNSA, per germline. V lost 3 bases and J 11 bases, leaving 13 bases between the germline ends. CDR3 DNA sequence: TGTGCCAGCAGCTTGAGGTCCAAGCCTGCTTTCTTT. It specifies CASSLRSKPAFF.